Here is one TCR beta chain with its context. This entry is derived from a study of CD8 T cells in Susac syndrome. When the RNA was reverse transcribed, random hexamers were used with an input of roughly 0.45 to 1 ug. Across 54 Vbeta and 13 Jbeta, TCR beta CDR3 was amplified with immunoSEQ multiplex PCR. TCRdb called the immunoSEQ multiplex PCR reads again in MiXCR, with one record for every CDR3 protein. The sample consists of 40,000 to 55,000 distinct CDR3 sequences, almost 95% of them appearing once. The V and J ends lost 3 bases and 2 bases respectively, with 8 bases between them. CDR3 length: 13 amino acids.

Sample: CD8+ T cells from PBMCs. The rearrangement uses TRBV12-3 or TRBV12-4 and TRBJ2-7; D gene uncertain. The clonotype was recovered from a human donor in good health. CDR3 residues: CASSFGLAYEQYF. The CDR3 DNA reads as TGTGCCAGCAGTTTCGGGTTAGCCTACGAGCAGTACTTC.